The present entry profiles one T cell receptor beta chain with its context. V was pared by 2 bases and J by 6 bases, with 7 bases of the junction left unmatched. This CDR3 spans 16 amino acids. Germline loops: CDR1 SGHDT, CDR2 YYEEEE. The data originate from a study of OX40 agonist ivuxolimab in advanced cancers. Study-wide background: At 0.01 to 10 mg/kg, ivuxolimab was administered intravenously to patients every 2 weeks. Dose-escalation subjects each had hepatocellular carcinoma, melanoma, renal cell or head and neck cancer. There were three patients with partial responses, one having hepatocellular carcinoma and two cutaneous melanoma.

Clones were read by immunoSEQ multiplex PCR, and TCRdb kept only the in-frame ones, dropping some. The data show approximately 80,000 clones, with over 80% seen just once and around 0.39% held by the top ten. The sequence derives from an adult with an advanced solid tumor such as melanoma, head and neck, liver or kidney cancer. Material: CD4+ or CD8+ T cells sorted from blood, obtained in a trial of the OX40 agonist ivuxolimab. The chain is built from TRBV5-6 and TRBJ2-2, with 10 bases that match TRBD1. The CDR3 region is CASSLWGQGFSGELFF. The CDR3 nucleotides read TGTGCCAGCAGCTTATGGGGACAGGGGTTCTCCGGGGAGCTGTTTTTT.